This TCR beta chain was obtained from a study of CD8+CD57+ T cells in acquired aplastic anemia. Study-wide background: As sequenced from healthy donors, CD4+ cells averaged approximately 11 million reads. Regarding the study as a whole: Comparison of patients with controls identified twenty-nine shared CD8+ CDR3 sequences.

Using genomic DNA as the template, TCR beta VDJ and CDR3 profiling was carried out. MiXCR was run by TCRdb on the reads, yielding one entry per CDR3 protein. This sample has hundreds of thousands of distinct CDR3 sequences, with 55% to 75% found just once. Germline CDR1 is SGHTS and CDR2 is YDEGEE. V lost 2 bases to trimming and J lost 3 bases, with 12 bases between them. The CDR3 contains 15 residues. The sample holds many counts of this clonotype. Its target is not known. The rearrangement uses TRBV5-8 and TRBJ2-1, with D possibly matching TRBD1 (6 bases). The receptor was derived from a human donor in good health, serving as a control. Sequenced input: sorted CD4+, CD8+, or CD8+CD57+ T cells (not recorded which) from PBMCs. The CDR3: CASSLNGQNYNEQFF. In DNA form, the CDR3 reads TGTGCCAGCAGCTTAAACGGACAGAACTACAATGAGCAGTTCTTC.